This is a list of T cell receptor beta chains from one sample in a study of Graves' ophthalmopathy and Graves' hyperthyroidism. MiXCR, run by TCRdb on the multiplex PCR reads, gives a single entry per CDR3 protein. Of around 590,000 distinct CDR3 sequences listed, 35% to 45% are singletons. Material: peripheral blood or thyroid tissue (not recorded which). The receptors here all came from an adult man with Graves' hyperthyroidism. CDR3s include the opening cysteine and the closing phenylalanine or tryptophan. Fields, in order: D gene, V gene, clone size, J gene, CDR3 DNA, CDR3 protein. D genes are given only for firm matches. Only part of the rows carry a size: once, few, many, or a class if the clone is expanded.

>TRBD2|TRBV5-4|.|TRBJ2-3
TGTGCCAGCAGCCCTACACTAGCGGGAGCCACAGATACGCAGTATTTT
CASSPTLAGATDTQYF
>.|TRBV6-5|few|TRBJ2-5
TGTGCCAGCAGCCTCGGACCCACCGGGAAGACCCAGTACTTC
CASSLGPTGKTQYF
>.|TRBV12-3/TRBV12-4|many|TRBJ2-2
TGTGCCAGCAGGCAGGGTATTGGCGGGGAGCTGTTTTTT
CASRQGIGGELFF
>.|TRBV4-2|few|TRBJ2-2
TGTGCCAGCAGCCAAGAAGAAAGAAGGAACACCGGGGAGCTGTTTTTT
CASSQEERRNTGELFF
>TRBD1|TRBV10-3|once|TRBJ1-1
TGTGCCACGGGACAGGGGGCTGAGGGCTACACTGAAGCTTTCTTT
CATGQGAEGYTEAFF
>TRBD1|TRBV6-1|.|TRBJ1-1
TGTGCCAGCAGTGGCCTGACAGGGGGAAGGGGCACTGAAGCTTTCTTT
CASSGLTGGRGTEAFF
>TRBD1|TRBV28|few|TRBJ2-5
TGTGCCAGCAAACCCCGGGACAGGGACCAAGAGACCCAGTACTTC
CASKPRDRDQETQYF
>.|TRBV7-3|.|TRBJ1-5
TGTGCCAGCAGCTTAAGGGAGTTAAGCAATCAGCCCCAGCATTTT
CASSLRELSNQPQHF
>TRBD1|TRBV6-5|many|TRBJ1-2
TGTGCCAGCAGCCTGGGGGACAGGCTGTATGGTGGCTACACCTTC
CASSLGDRLYGGYTF
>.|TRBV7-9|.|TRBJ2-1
TGTGCCAGCAGCTTAGTTGGGTCTGGGATACCCTTTTTCTCCTACAATGAGCAGTTCTTC
CASSLVGSGIPFFSYNEQFF
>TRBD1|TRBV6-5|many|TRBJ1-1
TGTGCCAGCAGGGCAGGGGGCGCGCTTACTGAAGCTTTCTTT
CASRAGGALTEAFF
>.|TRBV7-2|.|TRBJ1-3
TGTGCCAGCAGCCGCGACAGAAACACCATATATTTT
CASSRDRNTIYF
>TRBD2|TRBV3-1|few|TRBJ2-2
TGTGCCAGCAGCCAAGTAATTAGCGGGCCGTACACCGGGGAGCTGTTTTTT
CASSQVISGPYTGELFF
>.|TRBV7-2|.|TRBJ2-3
TGTGCCAGCAGCGCACGCAACACAGATACGCAGTATTTT
CASSARNTDTQYF
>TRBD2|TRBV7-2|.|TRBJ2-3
TGTGCCAGCAGACGAGGAGCGGGAGTCAGCGCAGATACGCAGTATTTT
CASRRGAGVSADTQYF
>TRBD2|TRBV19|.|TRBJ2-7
TGTGCCAGTAGTCTTAGCGGGAATATGTACGAGCAGTACTTC
CASSLSGNMYEQYF
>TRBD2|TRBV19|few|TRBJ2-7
TGTGCCAGTAGTATTGGACTAGCGGGAGTTGGGGAGCAGTACTTC
CASSIGLAGVGEQYF
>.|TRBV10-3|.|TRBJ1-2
TGTGCCATCGGTACAGGGCAGAACTATGGCTACACCTTC
CAIGTGQNYGYTF
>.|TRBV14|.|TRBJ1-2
TGTGCCAGCAGCCAGTGGGGCAGGGAAGACTATGGCTACACCTTC
CASSQWGREDYGYTF
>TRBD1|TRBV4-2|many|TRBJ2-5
TGTGCCAGCAGCCAAGAGATGGGGACAGGGCAAGAGACCCAGTACTTC
CASSQEMGTGQETQYF
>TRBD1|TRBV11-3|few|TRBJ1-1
TGTGCCAGCAGCTTATACGGCAGGGGGGAGACTGAAGCTTTCTTT
CASSLYGRGETEAFF
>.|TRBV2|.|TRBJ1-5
TGTGCCAGCAGTGTATCGGGGCTCAATCAGCCCCAGCATTTT
CASSVSGLNQPQHF
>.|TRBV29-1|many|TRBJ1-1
TGCAGCACACAAGGGAGGACTGAAGCTTTCTTT
CSTQGRTEAFF
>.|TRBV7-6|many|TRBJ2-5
TGTGCCAGCAGCTTAACCTCAGGGTACCAAGAGACCCAGTACTTC
CASSLTSGYQETQYF
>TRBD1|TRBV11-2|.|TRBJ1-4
TGTGCCAGCAGTGAATCCCGGACAGGGAACTACCCAACTAATGAAAAACTGTTTTTT
CASSESRTGNYPTNEKLFF
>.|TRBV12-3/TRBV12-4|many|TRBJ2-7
TGTGCCAGCAGGCAGGGGGGGAGCTCCTACGAGCAGTACTTC
CASRQGGSSYEQYF
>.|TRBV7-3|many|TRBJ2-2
TGTGCCAGCAGCTTACGTACGACAGGACTCACGAACACCGGGGAGCTGTTTTTT
CASSLRTTGLTNTGELFF
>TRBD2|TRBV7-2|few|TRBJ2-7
TGTGCCAGCAGCTTCTTAGGGACTAGCGGGTTAGGAGACGAGCAGTACTTC
CASSFLGTSGLGDEQYF
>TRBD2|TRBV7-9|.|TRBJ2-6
TGTGCCAGCAGCTGGGGGGGTCTGTGGAGGGCCAACGTCCTGACTTTC
CASSWGGLWRANVLTF
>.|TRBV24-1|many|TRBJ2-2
TGTGCCACCAGTGATTTAAGAAACACCGGGGAGCTGTTTTTT
CATSDLRNTGELFF
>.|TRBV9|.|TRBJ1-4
TGTGCCAGCAGCAGGGAGGGCATGCAGGATGAAAAACTGTTTTTT
CASSREGMQDEKLFF
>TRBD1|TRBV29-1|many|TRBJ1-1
TGCAGCGCCCACCCCAGGGGGACGAACACTGAAGCTTTCTTT
CSAHPRGTNTEAFF
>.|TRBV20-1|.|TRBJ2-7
TGCAGTGCTAGGGAGCGTCGCGATGAGCAGTACTTC
CSARERRDEQYF
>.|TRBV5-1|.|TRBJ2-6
TGCGCCAGCAGCTCGGCCCCAATCGCCGGGTCTGGGGCCAACGTCCTGACTTTC
CASSSAPIAGSGANVLTF
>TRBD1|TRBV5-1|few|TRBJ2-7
TGCGCCAGCAGAAACAGGGGGCACGGCTACGAGCAGTACTTC
CASRNRGHGYEQYF
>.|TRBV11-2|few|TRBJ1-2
TGTGCCAGCAGCCCCGGGCCCGCTAACTATGGCTACACCTTC
CASSPGPANYGYTF
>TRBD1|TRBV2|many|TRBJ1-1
TGTGCCACTATAGGGACAGCTGAAGCTTTCTTT
CATIGTAEAFF
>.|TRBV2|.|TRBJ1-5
TGTGCCAGCAGTCGCCAGGGCTATCAGCCCCAGCATTTT
CASSRQGYQPQHF
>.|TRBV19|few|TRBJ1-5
TGTGCCAGTAGGCCCCCTGGGGGTGGCAATCAGCCCCAGCATTTT
CASRPPGGGNQPQHF
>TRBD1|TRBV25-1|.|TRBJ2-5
TGTGCCAGCAGTGCGGGACAGGGAGAGACCCAGTACTTC
CASSAGQGETQYF
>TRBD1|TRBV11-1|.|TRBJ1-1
TGTGCCAGCAGCCCCAACAGGGACAGGGATGAAGCTTTCTTT
CASSPNRDRDEAFF